A selection of T cell receptor beta chains follows, all from one sample in a study of blood T cell repertoires in COVID-19. Method: immunoSEQ multiplex PCR; TCRdb's copy keeps in-frame clones and lacks some. The data contain around 360,000 clones, roughly 87% of them singletons. Sequenced material: PBMCs or T cells enriched from blood (not recorded which). The receptors originated from a woman aged 25 to 39 who had recovered from COVID-19. Each CDR3 is given with its conserved first and last residue. A D gene is named only where the DNA matches it firmly. Clone size, where shown, is once, few, many, or a class for clones that have expanded.

d_call: .
clone_size: .
j_call: TRBJ2-3
v_call: TRBV7-9
cdr3_aa: CASSSSDTQYF
cdr3_nt: TGTGCCAGCAGCTCCTCAGATACGCAGTATTTT

d_call: .
clone_size: .
j_call: TRBJ2-5
v_call: TRBV15
cdr3_aa: CATSRKGLWETQYF
cdr3_nt: TGTGCCACCAGCAGGAAGGGACTCTGGGAGACCCAGTACTTC

d_call: TRBD2
clone_size: .
j_call: TRBJ2-1
v_call: TRBV5-1
cdr3_aa: CASSPGLAGGDSYNEQFF
cdr3_nt: TGCGCCAGCAGCCCGGGACTAGCGGGGGGTGACTCCTACAATGAGCAGTTCTTC

d_call: .
clone_size: .
j_call: TRBJ2-5
v_call: TRBV5-1
cdr3_aa: CASKGKETQYF
cdr3_nt: TGCGCCAGCAAGGGGAAAGAGACCCAGTACTTC

d_call: .
clone_size: .
j_call: TRBJ2-5
v_call: TRBV5-1
cdr3_aa: CASSSGLSVAETQYF
cdr3_nt: TGCGCCAGCAGCTCGGGACTCTCGGTGGCGGAGACCCAGTACTTC

d_call: TRBD1
clone_size: .
j_call: TRBJ1-4
v_call: TRBV7-9
cdr3_aa: CASSSTGTGLEKLFF
cdr3_nt: TGTGCCAGCAGCTCCACCGGGACAGGCCTGGAAAAACTGTTTTTT

d_call: .
clone_size: .
j_call: TRBJ1-1
v_call: TRBV5-5
cdr3_aa: CASSLATWTVNTEAFF
cdr3_nt: TGTGCCAGCAGCCTGGCCACCTGGACAGTGAACACTGAAGCTTTCTTT

d_call: .
clone_size: .
j_call: TRBJ1-4
v_call: TRBV7-9
cdr3_aa: CASSLGGVHEKLFF
cdr3_nt: TGTGCCAGCAGCTTAGGGGGGGTCCATGAAAAACTGTTTTTT

d_call: .
clone_size: once
j_call: TRBJ2-2
v_call: TRBV6-5
cdr3_aa: CASIVGNANTGELFF
cdr3_nt: TGTGCCAGCATTGTCGGGAACGCGAACACCGGGGAGCTGTTTTTT

d_call: .
clone_size: once
j_call: TRBJ2-7
v_call: TRBV2
cdr3_aa: CASRGVDTPRYEQYF
cdr3_nt: TGTGCCAGCCGAGGAGTGGACACCCCTCGCTACGAGCAGTACTTC

d_call: TRBD1
clone_size: .
j_call: TRBJ2-7
v_call: TRBV5-1
cdr3_aa: CASSLQGTGGASEQYF
cdr3_nt: TGCGCCAGCAGCTTACAAGGGACAGGGGGTGCCTCCGAGCAGTACTTC

d_call: .
clone_size: .
j_call: TRBJ1-3
v_call: TRBV19
cdr3_aa: CASTQDFSGNTIYF
cdr3_nt: TGTGCCAGTACGCAGGACTTCTCTGGAAACACCATATATTTT

d_call: .
clone_size: .
j_call: TRBJ2-7
v_call: TRBV6-5
cdr3_aa: CASSRQGGPYEQYF
cdr3_nt: TGTGCCAGCAGTCGACAGGGAGGTCCCTACGAGCAGTACTTC

d_call: TRBD1
clone_size: .
j_call: TRBJ2-1
v_call: TRBV18
cdr3_aa: CASSPETGGRGYEQFF
cdr3_nt: TGTGCCAGCTCACCGGAAACAGGGGGAAGAGGCTATGAGCAGTTCTTC

d_call: .
clone_size: .
j_call: TRBJ2-4
v_call: TRBV5-5
cdr3_aa: CASRGERNIQYF
cdr3_nt: TGTGCCAGCAGGGGAGAGAGGAACATTCAGTACTTC

d_call: .
clone_size: .
j_call: TRBJ1-4
v_call: TRBV5-1
cdr3_aa: CASSSDSFNEKLFF
cdr3_nt: TGCGCCAGCAGCTCAGACAGCTTTAATGAAAAACTGTTTTTT

d_call: .
clone_size: .
j_call: TRBJ2-3
v_call: TRBV7-3
cdr3_aa: CASSHFSTDTQYF
cdr3_nt: TGTGCCAGCAGCCATTTCAGCACAGATACGCAGTATTTT

d_call: TRBD1
clone_size: .
j_call: TRBJ1-2
v_call: TRBV9
cdr3_aa: CASSKIGPGTGIGGYTF
cdr3_nt: TGTGCCAGCAGCAAAATTGGTCCCGGGACAGGGATCGGTGGCTACACCTTC

d_call: TRBD2
clone_size: .
j_call: TRBJ2-1
v_call: TRBV5-1
cdr3_aa: CASSPTISGRNEQFF
cdr3_nt: TGCGCCAGCAGCCCGACAATTAGCGGGAGGAATGAGCAGTTCTTC

d_call: .
clone_size: .
j_call: TRBJ1-1
v_call: TRBV5-4
cdr3_aa: CASSSGRGAAEAFF
cdr3_nt: TGTGCCAGCAGCTCAGGACGGGGGGCAGCTGAAGCTTTCTTT

d_call: .
clone_size: .
j_call: TRBJ1-1
v_call: TRBV19
cdr3_aa: CASSLSIDTEAFF
cdr3_nt: TGTGCCAGTAGTCTGAGTATAGACACTGAAGCTTTCTTT

d_call: TRBD1
clone_size: .
j_call: TRBJ2-7
v_call: TRBV5-4
cdr3_aa: CASSLGGQGGAEQYF
cdr3_nt: TGTGCCAGCAGCTTGGGCGGACAGGGGGGTGCCGAGCAGTACTTC

d_call: .
clone_size: .
j_call: TRBJ1-5
v_call: TRBV11-1
cdr3_aa: CASSLNSNQPQHF
cdr3_nt: TGTGCCAGCAGCCTAAACAGTAATCAGCCCCAGCATTTT

d_call: TRBD1
clone_size: .
j_call: TRBJ2-2
v_call: TRBV19
cdr3_aa: CASSVSRGPTGELFF
cdr3_nt: TGTGCCAGTAGTGTCAGCAGGGGGCCTACCGGGGAGCTGTTTTTT

d_call: .
clone_size: .
j_call: TRBJ2-7
v_call: TRBV27
cdr3_aa: CASSLQGRDSYEQYF
cdr3_nt: TGTGCCAGCAGTTTGCAGGGGAGAGACTCCTACGAGCAGTACTTC

d_call: TRBD1
clone_size: .
j_call: TRBJ1-2
v_call: TRBV9
cdr3_aa: CASSPQGATGYTF
cdr3_nt: TGTGCCAGCAGCCCCCAGGGGGCGACGGGCTACACCTTC

d_call: .
clone_size: .
j_call: TRBJ2-7
v_call: TRBV19
cdr3_aa: CASSIAGRGSYEQYF
cdr3_nt: TGTGCCAGTAGTATAGCCGGCAGGGGCTCCTACGAGCAGTACTTC

d_call: .
clone_size: .
j_call: TRBJ2-5
v_call: TRBV6-5
cdr3_aa: CATFTTGPETQYF
cdr3_nt: TGTGCCACTTTTACGACAGGTCCAGAGACCCAGTACTTC

d_call: TRBD2
clone_size: few
j_call: TRBJ2-1
v_call: TRBV2
cdr3_aa: CASSEARGLAGERQFF
cdr3_nt: TGTGCCAGCAGTGAAGCGCGGGGACTAGCGGGAGAAAGGCAGTTCTTC

d_call: TRBD1
clone_size: .
j_call: TRBJ1-1
v_call: TRBV19
cdr3_aa: CASSPGQGASSEAFF
cdr3_nt: TGTGCCAGTAGTCCGGGACAGGGAGCATCTAGTGAAGCTTTCTTT

d_call: TRBD2
clone_size: .
j_call: TRBJ2-1
v_call: TRBV3-1/TRBV3-2
cdr3_aa: CASSQAGGANEQFF
cdr3_nt: TGTGCCAGCAGCCAAGCGGGGGGGGCCAATGAGCAGTTCTTC

d_call: .
clone_size: .
j_call: TRBJ1-6
v_call: TRBV7-9
cdr3_aa: CASSPDGVGNSPLHF
cdr3_nt: TGTGCCAGCAGCCCGGACGGGGTTGGGAATTCACCCCTCCACTTT

d_call: .
clone_size: few
j_call: TRBJ1-4
v_call: TRBV30
cdr3_aa: CAWNGGREKLFF
cdr3_nt: TGTGCCTGGAATGGGGGCCGGGAAAAACTGTTTTTT

d_call: .
clone_size: .
j_call: TRBJ2-7
v_call: TRBV10-3
cdr3_aa: CAIMGRGSYEQYF
cdr3_nt: TGTGCCATCATGGGCAGGGGATCCTACGAGCAGTACTTC